This T cell receptor (beta chain) is from a study of cytomegalovirus exposure and HLA in healthy donors. Comments on this clone: Its antigen is as yet unknown.

The PCR was carried out with 60 Vbeta primers and 13 Jbeta primers. Clones were sequenced by immunoSEQ multiplex PCR, and TCRdb holds only the in-frame ones, with some missing. Altogether under 250,000 clones are present, just over 75% being singletons, with the ten largest covering over 0.55%. The CDR3 is 11 residues long. V was shortened by 3 bases and J by 6 bases, with 6 bases between the two germline ends. Per the germline V gene, CDR1 is SGHVS and CDR2 is FQNEAQ. Findings of the study overall: Among the sequence variants, a highly shared cluster was likely an artifact of sequencing. Productive status was seen about 87% or about 30% of the time for most TCR beta V segments in an earlier analysis. Being indistinguishable, some V segments were excluded, TRBV6-2 and TRBV6-3 among them.

The sequence was obtained from a man aged 18 to 30 in good health and CMV-seronegative. This sequence joins TRBV7-8 and TRBJ2-7; no definite D call. The sample comprised PBMCs. CDR3 nucleotides: TGTGCCAGCAGCTTCGGTTCCGAGCAGTACTTC. This encodes CASSFGSEQYF.